This TCR beta chain emerged from a study of human T cells and chemical hapten exposure. Described time point: patch test 2, 6 weeks after DPC sensitization. Treatment given: therapeutic diphenylcyclopropenone sensitization with weekly scalp DPC. People who gave samples had alopecia, were 18 to 70 years old, and were suitable for DPC. TCRdb independently ran MiXCR on the RACE reads; one entry per CDR3 protein. The sample consists of about 380,000 distinct CDR3 sequences, around 6% of them appearing once. Trimming pared 3 bases from V and 8 bases from J, leaving 7 bases between. This CDR3 region has 11 residues. This clonotype has just a few counts.

The sample consisted of whole blood, taken in connection with sensitization to the hapten diphenylcyclopropenone (DPC). This TCR was sampled from a woman under 30 with alopecia areata. Some clones in this sample may be carry-over from other donors' samples. This chain links TRBV12-3 or TRBV12-4 with TRBJ1-2; no clear D gene. CDR3 loop: CASSLVEGYTF. CDR3 bases: TGTGCCAGCAGTTTGGTAGAAGGCTACACCTTC.